This paragraph covers one TCR beta chain sequence. The sample is drawn from a study of cytomegalovirus exposure and HLA in healthy donors. The CDR3 length is 15 residues. Trimming at V came to 7 bases and at J to 0 bases, leaving 6 bases not matched to a gene. Germline V gives CDR1 LNHDA, CDR2 SQIVND (reference sequence). This table comes from immunoSEQ multiplex PCR, and its TCRdb copy is limited to in-frame clones, with some not included. The table lists about 90,000 clones, 84% of them singletons. The source material was PBMCs. The V call is TRBV19, the J call TRBJ1-3; 7 nucleotides agree with TRBD1. The source of this sequence is a woman younger than 30 in good health and CMV-seropositive. CDR3 sequence reads: CASTQGDASGNTIYF. CDR3 coding DNA: TGTGCCAGTACCCAGGGGGACGCCTCTGGAAACACCATATATTTT.